Listed below are T cell receptor beta chains from one sample, sequenced in a study of shared clonotypes between healthy human individuals. Some clones are missing from TCRdb's copy, which holds only in-frame ones; the method was immunoSEQ multiplex PCR. The data hold 2 million to 2.5 million clones, with approximately 93% observed a single time. Sequenced input: naive CD4+ T cells from PBMCs. The receptors were sampled from a man aged 18-30 years in good health. Some clones in this sample may be carry-over from other donors' samples. Each CDR3 is given with its conserved first and last residue. Fields, in order: clone size, J gene, D gene, V gene, CDR3 DNA, CDR3 protein. A D gene is named only where the DNA matches it firmly. Clone sizes are given selectively: once, few, many, or a class where the clone is expanded.

clone_size: .
j_call: TRBJ2-1
d_call: .
v_call: TRBV9
cdr3_nt: TGTGCCAGCAGCGTGGTGGCCCTCGAGGGACCTTACAATGAGCAGTTCTTC
cdr3_aa: CASSVVALEGPYNEQFF

clone_size: .
j_call: TRBJ2-2
d_call: .
v_call: TRBV9
cdr3_nt: TGTGCCAGCAGTGCCATCGGGCGAGGGTACACCGGGGAGCTGTTTTTT
cdr3_aa: CASSAIGRGYTGELFF

clone_size: .
j_call: TRBJ2-1
d_call: .
v_call: TRBV18
cdr3_nt: TGTGCCAGCTCACCAGGGGGCTGGAGCTCCTACAATGAGCAGTTCTTC
cdr3_aa: CASSPGGWSSYNEQFF

clone_size: few
j_call: TRBJ1-5
d_call: TRBD1
v_call: TRBV19
cdr3_nt: TGTGCCAGTAGGACGGGACAGACTAGCAATCAGCCCCAGCATTTT
cdr3_aa: CASRTGQTSNQPQHF

clone_size: .
j_call: TRBJ2-2
d_call: .
v_call: TRBV7-6
cdr3_nt: TGTGCCAGCAGTTTTTCGCGAGTACGCGCTAATAATTCGAACACCGGGGAGCTGTTTTTT
cdr3_aa: CASSFSRVRANNSNTGELFF

clone_size: .
j_call: TRBJ2-2
d_call: .
v_call: TRBV7-8
cdr3_nt: TGTGCCAGCATCCGCAGCGGCGAGTTGGGCGGGGAGCTGTTTTTT
cdr3_aa: CASIRSGELGGELFF

clone_size: .
j_call: TRBJ1-1
d_call: TRBD1
v_call: TRBV30
cdr3_nt: TGTGCCTGGCGGGACAGAGGATACACTGAAGCTTTCTTT
cdr3_aa: CAWRDRGYTEAFF

clone_size: .
j_call: TRBJ1-1
d_call: .
v_call: TRBV6-5
cdr3_nt: TGTGCCAGCAGTACCCCCGTCGGCGAGGCTTTCTTT
cdr3_aa: CASSTPVGEAFF

clone_size: .
j_call: TRBJ2-5
d_call: .
v_call: TRBV7-9
cdr3_nt: TGTGCCAGCAGCCTTAGGCTTTCACGAGATGGAGAGACCCAGTACTTC
cdr3_aa: CASSLRLSRDGETQYF

clone_size: .
j_call: TRBJ2-5
d_call: .
v_call: TRBV5-1
cdr3_nt: TGCGCCAGCAGCTTGACCGACAGAGACCAAGAGACCCAGTACTTC
cdr3_aa: CASSLTDRDQETQYF

clone_size: .
j_call: TRBJ2-7
d_call: .
v_call: TRBV29-1
cdr3_nt: TGCAGCGTTTCGGGGCGGCGGGGCTACGAGCAGTACTTC
cdr3_aa: CSVSGRRGYEQYF

clone_size: .
j_call: TRBJ1-1
d_call: .
v_call: TRBV7-9
cdr3_nt: TGTGCCAGCACCCCCCCTGGTGGGGGTATTTTTGACACTGAAGCTTTCTTT
cdr3_aa: CASTPPGGGIFDTEAFF

clone_size: .
j_call: TRBJ2-1
d_call: TRBD2
v_call: TRBV7-3
cdr3_nt: TGTGCCAGCAGCCCAGTAGCGGGAGGCTACAATGAGCAGTTCTTC
cdr3_aa: CASSPVAGGYNEQFF

clone_size: .
j_call: TRBJ2-7
d_call: TRBD1
v_call: TRBV5-1
cdr3_nt: TGCGCCAGCCGGACCGGGAGTAGACAGGGGATGGGGGAGCAGTACTTC
cdr3_aa: CASRTGSRQGMGEQYF

clone_size: .
j_call: TRBJ2-1
d_call: .
v_call: TRBV7-8
cdr3_nt: TGTGCCAGCAGCAGGACAGTAGTTTACAATGAGCAGTTCTTC
cdr3_aa: CASSRTVVYNEQFF

clone_size: .
j_call: TRBJ2-5
d_call: TRBD1
v_call: TRBV28
cdr3_nt: TGTGCCACCGCGACAGGGCAAGAGACCCAGTACTTC
cdr3_aa: CATATGQETQYF

clone_size: .
j_call: TRBJ1-2
d_call: .
v_call: TRBV6-5
cdr3_nt: TGTGCCAGCAGTTACTCCCCGGGGGCAGGGGACGGCTACACCTTC
cdr3_aa: CASSYSPGAGDGYTF

clone_size: .
j_call: TRBJ2-1
d_call: .
v_call: TRBV11-3
cdr3_nt: TGTGCCAGCAGCTTAGATTCGTTGTTAGGGCCAGACTACAATGAGCAGTTCTTC
cdr3_aa: CASSLDSLLGPDYNEQFF

clone_size: .
j_call: TRBJ1-2
d_call: .
v_call: TRBV5-4
cdr3_nt: TGTGCCAGCAGCGGCCGGGACGGCGGCTACACCTTC
cdr3_aa: CASSGRDGGYTF

clone_size: .
j_call: TRBJ1-5
d_call: .
v_call: TRBV6-1
cdr3_nt: TGTGCCAGCAGTGAAACACGCAATCAGCCCCAGCATTTT
cdr3_aa: CASSETRNQPQHF

clone_size: .
j_call: TRBJ2-1
d_call: TRBD2
v_call: TRBV7-2
cdr3_nt: TGTGCCAGCAGCCCGCAAGGGACTAGCGGGAGCTCCTACAATGAGCAGTTCTTC
cdr3_aa: CASSPQGTSGSSYNEQFF

clone_size: .
j_call: TRBJ1-1
d_call: .
v_call: TRBV5-4
cdr3_nt: TGTGCCAGCAGCGTATACAGGGTAGCGAACACTGAAGCTTTCTTT
cdr3_aa: CASSVYRVANTEAFF

clone_size: .
j_call: TRBJ1-1
d_call: .
v_call: TRBV6-5
cdr3_nt: TGTGCCAGCAGTTACGCACAGGGCGGAAACACTGAAGCTTTCTTT
cdr3_aa: CASSYAQGGNTEAFF

clone_size: .
j_call: TRBJ2-5
d_call: .
v_call: TRBV6-1
cdr3_nt: TGTGCCAGCAAGTTAGGACAGCCTCTCTGGACCCAGTACTTC
cdr3_aa: CASKLGQPLWTQYF

clone_size: .
j_call: TRBJ2-1
d_call: TRBD2
v_call: TRBV6-1
cdr3_nt: TGTGCCAGCAGCCCTGGACTAGCGGGAGTAAGGGAGCAGTTCTTC
cdr3_aa: CASSPGLAGVREQFF

clone_size: .
j_call: TRBJ1-2
d_call: TRBD1
v_call: TRBV28
cdr3_nt: TGTGCCGCCCGGGACAGGGGGCGCGCGGGCTATGGCTACACCTTC
cdr3_aa: CAARDRGRAGYGYTF

clone_size: once
j_call: TRBJ1-4
d_call: .
v_call: TRBV5-1
cdr3_nt: TGCGCCAGCAGATCGTACAGCCGTAATGAAAAACTGTTTTTT
cdr3_aa: CASRSYSRNEKLFF

clone_size: .
j_call: TRBJ2-3
d_call: .
v_call: TRBV19
cdr3_nt: TGTTCCCAGTCAGGCGGCCCCACAGATACGCAGTATTTT
cdr3_aa: CSQSGGPTDTQYF

clone_size: .
j_call: TRBJ1-2
d_call: .
v_call: TRBV5-1
cdr3_nt: TGCGCCAGCAGCTTGGACAGCCGTAACTATGGCTACACCTTC
cdr3_aa: CASSLDSRNYGYTF

clone_size: .
j_call: TRBJ2-1
d_call: .
v_call: TRBV7-3
cdr3_nt: TGTGCCAGCAGCTTAATGTCCACTGCCGGGACAAACTACAATGAGCAGTTCTTC
cdr3_aa: CASSLMSTAGTNYNEQFF

clone_size: once
j_call: TRBJ2-1
d_call: .
v_call: TRBV7-8
cdr3_nt: TGTGCCAGCAGCCCCCGGTGGGAGTGGGGGGAGCAGTTCTTC
cdr3_aa: CASSPRWEWGEQFF

clone_size: .
j_call: TRBJ2-3
d_call: TRBD2
v_call: TRBV11-3
cdr3_nt: TGTGCCAGCAGCCCAGGGACTAGCGGACACACAGATACGCAGTATTTT
cdr3_aa: CASSPGTSGHTDTQYF

clone_size: once
j_call: TRBJ1-2
d_call: .
v_call: TRBV6-1
cdr3_nt: TGTGCCAGCAGTGAAGTATTGACGGGTACCGGCTACACCTTC
cdr3_aa: CASSEVLTGTGYTF

clone_size: .
j_call: TRBJ1-2
d_call: .
v_call: TRBV15
cdr3_nt: TGTGCCACCAGCAGTATGGGGGAGATGTATGGCTACACCTTC
cdr3_aa: CATSSMGEMYGYTF

clone_size: .
j_call: TRBJ2-7
d_call: TRBD1
v_call: TRBV9
cdr3_nt: TGTGCCAGCAGCGTAGGCTCCGGGACAGAGTACTACGAGCAGTACTTC
cdr3_aa: CASSVGSGTEYYEQYF

clone_size: .
j_call: TRBJ2-3
d_call: .
v_call: TRBV28
cdr3_nt: TGTGCCCACGGGGGAATTCGCACAGATACGCAGTATTTT
cdr3_aa: CAHGGIRTDTQYF

clone_size: once
j_call: TRBJ2-2
d_call: .
v_call: TRBV4-2
cdr3_nt: TGTGCCAGCAGCCCGCGACCCAGGGGGAACACCGGGGAGCTGTTTTTT
cdr3_aa: CASSPRPRGNTGELFF

clone_size: once
j_call: TRBJ2-1
d_call: .
v_call: TRBV20-1
cdr3_nt: TGCAGTGCTAGGACCATTTTTGAGCAGTTCTTC
cdr3_aa: CSARTIFEQFF

clone_size: .
j_call: TRBJ1-1
d_call: .
v_call: TRBV5-1
cdr3_nt: TGCGCCAGCAGCTTGTTGGGGGGCGCCAACACTGAAGCTTTCTTT
cdr3_aa: CASSLLGGANTEAFF

clone_size: .
j_call: TRBJ2-2
d_call: TRBD2
v_call: TRBV4-2
cdr3_nt: TGTGCCAGCAGCCATCGACTAGCGGGAGCCGGGGAGCTGTTTTTT
cdr3_aa: CASSHRLAGAGELFF

clone_size: .
j_call: TRBJ1-6
d_call: TRBD1
v_call: TRBV18
cdr3_nt: TGTGCCAGCTCAGCAGGGACAGGGGCCCAATACCCCCTCCACTTT
cdr3_aa: CASSAGTGAQYPLHF

clone_size: .
j_call: TRBJ2-1
d_call: TRBD1
v_call: TRBV29-1
cdr3_nt: TGCAGCTCCCTTCAGGGGGCAATCGATGAGCAGTTCTTC
cdr3_aa: CSSLQGAIDEQFF

clone_size: once
j_call: TRBJ2-5
d_call: .
v_call: TRBV6-1
cdr3_nt: TGTGCCAGCAGTGAAGGACAGAAAGAGACCCAGTACTTC
cdr3_aa: CASSEGQKETQYF

clone_size: .
j_call: TRBJ2-7
d_call: .
v_call: TRBV25-1
cdr3_nt: TGTGCCAGCAGTGAATATGGGCAGACCAACTACGAGCAGTACTTC
cdr3_aa: CASSEYGQTNYEQYF

clone_size: .
j_call: TRBJ2-7
d_call: TRBD1
v_call: TRBV27
cdr3_nt: TGTGCCAGCAGTTCGAAGGGGACAGCTAAAAGGTACGAGCAGTACTTC
cdr3_aa: CASSSKGTAKRYEQYF

clone_size: .
j_call: TRBJ1-3
d_call: .
v_call: TRBV11-2
cdr3_nt: TGTGCCAGCACCTCGGGAGGCGCGACTGGAAACACCATATATTTT
cdr3_aa: CASTSGGATGNTIYF

clone_size: .
j_call: TRBJ2-7
d_call: .
v_call: TRBV18
cdr3_nt: TGTGCCAGCTCACCATCTAGGGGCCTGCGCGTCTACGAGCAGTACTTC
cdr3_aa: CASSPSRGLRVYEQYF

clone_size: .
j_call: TRBJ1-3
d_call: .
v_call: TRBV4-1
cdr3_nt: TGCGCCAGCAGCCGAGGGGTAGGGGTAGGTGGAAACACCATATATTTT
cdr3_aa: CASSRGVGVGGNTIYF

clone_size: .
j_call: TRBJ2-7
d_call: .
v_call: TRBV6-1
cdr3_nt: TGTGCCAGCAGGCAGCGATGGCTCTCCTCCTACGAGCAGTACTTC
cdr3_aa: CASRQRWLSSYEQYF

clone_size: .
j_call: TRBJ1-2
d_call: .
v_call: TRBV18
cdr3_nt: TGTGCCAGCTCACAGGGCTCTTCTTATGGCTACACCTTC
cdr3_aa: CASSQGSSYGYTF

clone_size: .
j_call: TRBJ2-3
d_call: .
v_call: TRBV6-6
cdr3_nt: TGTGCCAGCAGTTTTAGCGACTACGCCACAGATACGCAGTATTTT
cdr3_aa: CASSFSDYATDTQYF